This T cell receptor beta chain comes out of a study of blood T cell repertoires in COVID-19. V lost 4 bases, J lost 7 bases, and 14 bases lay in between. This CDR3 comprises 14 residues. CDR1 and CDR2 from the germline V gene are LGHDT and YNNKEL (reference sequence). Here immunoSEQ multiplex PCR was the method, and the copy in TCRdb shows in-frame clones only, minus some. The table records roughly 68,000 clones, 70% to 90% of them present only once. The clonotype was recovered from a woman in her seventies with acute or convalescent COVID-19. The rearrangement uses TRBV3-1 (or the pseudogene TRBV3-2) and TRBJ1-5; D perhaps matches TRBD1 (5 bases). The sequencing input was peripheral blood. CDR3 sequence: CASSPNLGGQPQHF. CDR3 coding DNA: TGTGCCAGCAGCCCAAATCTGGGGGGACAGCCCCAGCATTTT.